This T cell receptor (beta chain) appears in the sequencing data of a study of shared clonotypes between healthy human individuals. Notes on the study in general: On the whole, naive subsets had larger estimated richness than memory subsets had.

This table comes from immunoSEQ multiplex PCR, and its TCRdb copy is limited to in-frame clones, with some not included. The sample has approximately 350,000 clones; less than 85% are singletons. As to this clone: Its antigen remains unidentified.

Trimming stripped 0 bases from V and 3 bases from J, with 11 bases between. This CDR3 contains 15 residues. Germline values: CDR1 MNHEY, CDR2 SMNVEV (reference sequence). The chain carries TRBV27 and TRBJ1-1, with a tentative D call TRBD1 (5 bases). Sequencing was carried out using memory CD4+ T cells sorted from blood. As to subset: CD45RA-negative fraction. This clonotype originated in a man aged 30-40 years in good health. The CDR3, as DNA: TGTGCCAGCAGTTTATCATCAGGGATTCACACTGAAGCTTTCTTT. Translation: CASSLSSGIHTEAFF.